The clone carrying this T cell receptor beta chain was counted many times. The data belong to a study of blood T cell repertoires in COVID-19. Study summary: Donors in the United States, Italy and Spain gave samples during acute or convalescent COVID-19.

The table came from immunoSEQ multiplex PCR; TCRdb's copy has only in-frame clones and leaves some out. This table has 150,000 to 200,000 clones, approximately 84% appearing once. CDR3 length: 13 amino acids. Trimming took 3 bases from V and 4 from J, leaving 9 bases between them. CDR1 is LNHDA and CDR2 is SQIVND in the germline V gene (reference sequence). The chain has TRBV19 and TRBJ1-2; no clear D gene. The receptor was isolated from a human donor with acute or convalescent COVID-19. The donor label of this sample is uncertain. Sequencing was performed on peripheral blood. For the CDR3, the DNA is TGTGCCAGTAGTATTCGGGAGAGCTATGGCTACACCTTC. Amino acid sequence: CASSIRESYGYTF.